These 29 T cell receptor beta chains originate from one sample sequenced in a study of T cell changes during pregnancy in multiple sclerosis. TCRdb's table, derived via immunoSEQ multiplex PCR, lists solely in-frame clones and lacks some. The sample lists about 97,000 clones; 90% were seen once. The sequencing used peripheral blood, collected in the second trimester of pregnancy. The origin of the receptors is a female donor in good health, enrolled as a control in a pregnancy study.

CDR3 nucleotides: TGTGCCTGGCGGCGGATCCAAGAGACCCAGTACTTC. Residues: CAWRRIQETQYF. The chain employs TRBV30 and TRBJ2-5; no definite D call. The germline CDR1 and CDR2 sequences are GTSNPN and SVGIG (reference sequence). The CDR3 is 12 residues long. V shed 5 bases and J shed 1 base, with 8 bases lying between them.

V usage is TRBV27 and J usage is TRBJ2-1; D not resolved. CDR1 is MNHEY, CDR2 SMNVEV, per germline (reference sequence). V gave up 6 bases and J gave up 1 base, with 10 bases separating them. The CDR3 has 14 residues. The CDR3 coding sequence is TGTGCCAGCAGAGAAAGGCGGTCCTACAATGAGCAGTTCTTC. It yields the protein CASRERRSYNEQFF.

The gene calls are TRBV5-6 and TRBJ2-7; TRBD1 agrees at 8 bases. The CDR3 runs 13 residues. Looked up from germline, CDR1 is SGHDT and CDR2 is YYEEEE. The V and J ends lost 4 bases and 3 bases, in that order; junction bases with no gene match: 3. CDR3 DNA: TGTGCCAGCAGCCGACAGGGGTACTACGAGCAGTACTTC. Translating gives CASSRQGYYEQYF.

This clone was seen only once. CDR3 sequence reads: CASSIRPGQGLPMSNQPQHF. DNA of the CDR3: TGTGCCAGTAGTATCCGTCCGGGACAGGGCCTCCCTATGAGCAATCAGCCCCAGCATTTT. The chain joins TRBV19 to TRBJ1-5; the match to TRBD1 covers 9 bases. V trimming: 3 bases; J trimming: 1 base; junction bases outside the gene matches: 16. This CDR3 region has 20 residues. CDR1 is LNHDA and CDR2 is SQIVND in the germline V gene (reference sequence).

This chain links TRBV6-4 with TRBJ2-4; TRBD1 is a possible D gene (5 bases). The CDR3 runs 17 residues. The germline V gene has CDR1 MRHNA and CDR2 SNTAGT. V shed 3 bases and J shed 0 bases, with 15 bases lying between them. CDR3 sequence reads: CASSELGRRVAKNIQYF. CDR3 bases: TGTGCCAGCAGTGAGCTGGGGCGCCGCGTAGCCAAAAACATTCAGTACTTC.

This sequence joins TRBV30 and TRBJ1-2; D unclear. CDR1 and CDR2 (germline): GTSNPN, SVGIG (reference sequence). Between the trimmed V and J ends, which lost 4 bases and 8 bases, there was a span of 14 bases. The CDR3 loop spans 12 amino acids. In nucleotides, the CDR3 is TGTGCCTGGACATCGGGGAAGGCGGGCTACACCTTC. This codes for CAWTSGKAGYTF.

Points on this clone: A read error may account for a junction end that differs from germline. V usage is TRBV7-2 and J usage is TRBJ1-2, with a possible D match to TRBD1 (6 bases). CDR3 length: 14 residues. Germline assignment: CDR1 SGHTA and CDR2 FQGNSA. CDR3 residues: CASRLGGANYGYTF. The CDR3 region has the DNA TGTGCCAGCAGATTAGGGGGGGCTAACTATGGCTACACCTTC. Combining the CDR3 with reference TRBV7-2 and TRBJ1-2 gives the whole variable domain GAGVSQSPSNKVTEKGKDVELRCDPISGHTALYWYRQSLGQGLEFLIYFQGNSAPDKSGLPSDRFSAERTGGSVSTLTIQRTQQEDSAVYLCASRLGGANYGYTFGSGTRLTVV.

The chain links TRBV6-5 to TRBJ1-2, with D tentatively TRBD1 (5 bases). The CDR3 spans 15 residues. Germline-derived CDR1 and CDR2 are MNHEY and SVGAGI. Trimming shortened V by 0 bases and J by 0 bases, and 8 bases separated the two germline ends. Here the CDR3 reads CASSYSSGANYGYTF. Written as DNA, the CDR3 is TGTGCCAGCAGTTACTCATCGGGGGCTAACTATGGCTACACCTTC.

The V call is TRBV28, the J call TRBJ2-6, with D possibly matching TRBD1 (5 bases). V lost 4 bases and J lost 0, with 7 bases in between. The length of the CDR3 is 15 residues. CDR1 and CDR2 from the germline V gene are MDHEN and SYDVKM. The CDR3 reads CASSSQVSGANVLTF. The CDR3, as DNA: TGTGCCAGCAGTTCACAGGTCTCTGGGGCCAACGTCCTGACTTTC.

V usage is TRBV5-5 and J usage is TRBJ1-4; TRBD1 matches at 9 bases. The CDR3 has 14 residues. V gave up 3 bases and J gave up 8 bases; unmatched junction bases: 5. Germline V CDR1 and CDR2: SGHKS, YYEKEE (reference sequence). DNA for the CDR3: TGTGCCAGCAGCTCGGGACAGGGTAGCGAAAAACTGTTTTTT. This gives the protein CASSSGQGSEKLFF.

To note about this clone: This same CDR3 is encoded by further DNA sequences in the sample. The rearrangement uses TRBV27 and TRBJ2-7, with 10 positions matching TRBD2. Per the germline V gene, CDR1 is MNHEY and CDR2 is SMNVEV (reference sequence). The junction had 5 bases not matched to a gene; V was cut back by 5 bases and J by 1 base. This CDR3 is 15 amino acids long. The CDR3 sequence: CASSLTGLASYEQYF. Written as DNA, the CDR3 is TGTGCCAGCAGTCTCACGGGACTAGCGTCCTACGAGCAGTACTTC.

This clone has just one count. The J gene is TRBJ1-1, the V gene TRBV18; D is perhaps TRBD1 (6 bases). The V end was cut by 1 base, the J end by 1 base, with 7 bases between. The CDR3 is 14 residues long. Germline assignment: CDR1 KGHSH and CDR2 LQKENI. CDR3 loop: CASSPQGENTEAFF. The CDR3 DNA sequence: TGTGCCAGCTCACCACAGGGGGAGAACACTGAAGCTTTCTTT.

The chain carries TRBV30 and TRBJ2-3; TRBD2 agrees at 9 bases. The J segment lost 0 bases and the V segment lost 8 bases, leaving 9 bases of the junction unmatched. The CDR3 has 15 residues. The germline CDR1 and CDR2 sequences are GTSNPN and SVGIG (reference sequence). The CDR3 DNA follows: TGTGCCGGGGAGAGAGCGGGGGGTAGCACAGATACGCAGTATTTT. Translation gives CAGERAGGSTDTQYF.

The chain carries TRBV29-1 and TRBJ2-2; 8 bases line up with TRBD1. Germline CDR1 reads SQVTM; CDR2 reads ANQGSEA. V gave up 3 bases and J gave up 7 bases; unmatched junction bases: 7. The length of the CDR3 is 14 residues. DNA for the CDR3: TGCAGCGTTGAGGACAGGGAGAGGTTCGGGGAGCTGTTTTTT. Residues: CSVEDRERFGELFF.

This clone occurred a few times. This chain links TRBV18 with TRBJ1-2; the match to TRBD1 covers 8 bases. Germline loops: CDR1 KGHSH, CDR2 LQKENI. The CDR3 is 14 residues long. J lost 3 bases, V lost 6 bases, and 6 bases had no gene match. For the CDR3, the DNA is TGTGCCAGCTCTATCCAGGGACAGGACTATGGCTACACCTTC. As protein: CASSIQGQDYGYTF.

This sequence joins TRBV19 and TRBJ1-5; TRBD1 might be the D (5 bases). Per germline, CDR1 LNHDA and CDR2 SQIVND (reference sequence). The V and J ends lost 5 bases and 1 base respectively, with 12 bases between them. This CDR3 contains 15 residues. The CDR3 region has the DNA TGTGCCAGTAGTTCTACGGGGGACAGCAATCAGCCCCAGCATTTT. This encodes CASSSTGDSNQPQHF.

The chain recombines TRBV15 with TRBJ2-7, with 16 bases matching TRBD2. With 5 bases clipped from V and 7 bases from J, the junction kept 8 bases outside the gene matches. The CDR3 is 16 residues long. The germline gives CDR1 LNHNV, CDR2 YYDKDF (reference sequence). CDR3 bases: TGTGCCACCAGCCCGGGACTAGCGGGAGGGGAGGGGGAGCAGTACTTC. This codes for CATSPGLAGGEGEQYF.

V and J are TRBV12-1 and TRBJ2-7; TRBD2, as called in the table, went unchecked against the DNA. TRBV12-1 is a pseudogene. The CDR3 spans 16 residues. CDR3 in DNA: TGTGCCAGCGCCTCACCGGGACTAGCGGGAGTCCACGAGCAGTACTTC. This codes for CASASPGLAGVHEQYF.

The rearrangement links TRBV6-6 to TRBJ2-5; 8 bases map to TRBD1. The J call could be wrong; TRBJ2-7 is a better fit for the DNA end. This CDR3 is built from 14 residues. Germline V gene lookup returns CDR1 MNHNY and CDR2 SVGAGI (reference sequence). CDR3 nucleotide sequence: TGTGCCAGCAGCACGGGACAGGCCCTCTACGAGCAGTACTTC. Encoded protein: CASSTGQALYEQYF.

This sequence joins TRBV18 and TRBJ1-5; 7 bases are a match to TRBD1. The germline CDR1 and CDR2 sequences are KGHSH and LQKENI. CDR3 length equals 14 residues. V trimming: 5 bases; J trimming: 9 bases; junction bases outside the gene matches: 10. CDR3 loop: CASSSDRDIGPQHF. In nucleotides, the CDR3 is TGTGCCAGCTCATCTGACAGGGACATCGGGCCCCAGCATTTT.

This clone turned up a few times. The chain employs TRBV18 and TRBJ1-4; D is unresolved. This CDR3 has 13 amino acids. V lost 3 bases to trimming and J lost 8 bases, with 10 bases between them. Germline V CDR1 and CDR2: KGHSH, LQKENI. The CDR3 nucleotides read TGTGCCAGCTCACCCCCCGCGGGCGAAAAACTGTTTTTT. The encoded protein is CASSPPAGEKLFF.

As DNA, the CDR3 is TGTGCCTGGAGTCGACTCCTGGTTAACTATGGCTACACCTTC. Its protein is CAWSRLLVNYGYTF. The rearrangement uses TRBV30 and TRBJ1-2; D call uncertain. CDR1 and CDR2 from the germline V gene are GTSNPN and SVGIG (reference sequence). CDR3 length: 14 amino acids. V was pared by 2 bases and J by 1 base, with 11 bases between.

This clone was seen only a few times. The J gene is TRBJ1-5, the V gene TRBV30; maybe TRBD1 (6 bases). Germline V gene lookup returns CDR1 GTSNPN and CDR2 SVGIG (reference sequence). This CDR3 comprises 14 residues. Trimming left V 1 base short and J 7 bases short, with 14 bases between. The chain's CDR3 is CAWSEGGVGQPQHF. The CDR3 DNA reads as TGTGCCTGGAGTGAGGGGGGGGTTGGACAGCCCCAGCATTTT.

The CDR3 region has the DNA TGTGCCAGCAGCAGACAGGGGGCGGTCAATCAGCCCCAGCATTTT. Translated: CASSRQGAVNQPQHF. The genes are TRBV7-9 and TRBJ1-5; the match to TRBD1 covers 10 bases. In germline, CDR1 is SEHNR, CDR2 FQNEAQ (reference sequence). The CDR3 runs 15 residues. V dropped 5 bases and J dropped 3; count of bases not matched to a gene: 4. Variable domain in full (rest from reference TRBV7-9 and TRBJ1-5): DTGVSQNPRHKITKRGQNVTFRCDPISEHNRLYWYRQTLGQGPEFLTYFQNEAQLEKSRLLSDRFSAERPKGSFSTLEIQRTEQGDSAMYLCASSRQGAVNQPQHFGDGTRLSIL.

The chain joins TRBV6-1 to TRBJ1-4; the match to TRBD1 covers 7 bases. Trimming removed 0 bases from V and 7 bases from J; junction bases left unmatched: 5. Germline V gene data show CDR1 as MNHNS and CDR2 as SASEGT. This CDR3 has 15 amino acids. This CDR3 reads CASSEAAGGSEKLFF. CDR3 nucleotides: TGTGCCAGCAGTGAAGCCGCAGGGGGGAGTGAAAAACTGTTTTTT.

The chain has TRBV9 and TRBJ1-1; a weak D match, TRBD1 (5 bases). CDR1 is SGDLS and CDR2 is YYNGEE in the germline V gene. V was clipped by 5 bases and J by 1 base, with 15 bases between them. This CDR3 is 15 amino acids long. The CDR3 sequence: CASRTTVHPNTEAFF. CDR3 in DNA: TGTGCCAGCAGGACGACAGTTCACCCGAACACTGAAGCTTTCTTT. Together with reference TRBV9 and TRBJ1-1, the CDR3 gives the full variable domain: DSGVTQTPKHLITATGQRVTLRCSPRSGDLSVYWYQQSLDQGLQFLIQYYNGEERAKGNILERFSAQQFPDLHSELNLSSLELGDSALYFCASRTTVHPNTEAFFGQGTRLTVV.

The chain carries TRBV19 and TRBJ2-7, with TRBD2 matching over 11 bases. In germline, CDR1 is LNHDA, CDR2 SQIVND (reference sequence). The CDR3 is 13 residues long. The ends lost 9 bases at V and 5 bases at J; junction bases unmatched: 6. CDR3 nucleotides: TGTGCCAGCGCTAGCGGGAGGACTAACGAGCAGTACTTC. Its translation is CASASGRTNEQYF. Full variable domain (remainder filled in from reference TRBV19 and TRBJ2-7): DGGITQSPKYLFRKEGQNVTLSCEQNLNHDAMYWYRQDPGQGLRLIYYSQIVNDFQKGDIAEGYSVSREKKESFPLTVTSAQKNPTAFYLCASASGRTNEQYFGPGTRLTVT.

CDR3 in DNA: TGTGCCAGCAGTGTAAGAGGGTTCAATGGCTACACCTTC. Translated: CASSVRGFNGYTF. V gene TRBV2 combines with J gene TRBJ1-2; D not resolved. The V and J ends lost 4 bases and 6 bases respectively, with 12 bases between them. The CDR3 totals 13 residues. Germline CDR1 SNHLY, CDR2 FYNNEI.

The V and J genes are TRBV15 and TRBJ1-6; possible D gene TRBD1, 6 bases. The CDR3 is made up of 15 amino acids. V shed 0 bases and J shed 7 bases, with 10 bases lying between them. CDR1 is LNHNV and CDR2 is YYDKDF in the germline V gene (reference sequence). The CDR3 nucleotides are TGTGCCACCAGCAGAGATCCGGACAGAAATTCACCCCTCCACTTT. It specifies CATSRDPDRNSPLHF.